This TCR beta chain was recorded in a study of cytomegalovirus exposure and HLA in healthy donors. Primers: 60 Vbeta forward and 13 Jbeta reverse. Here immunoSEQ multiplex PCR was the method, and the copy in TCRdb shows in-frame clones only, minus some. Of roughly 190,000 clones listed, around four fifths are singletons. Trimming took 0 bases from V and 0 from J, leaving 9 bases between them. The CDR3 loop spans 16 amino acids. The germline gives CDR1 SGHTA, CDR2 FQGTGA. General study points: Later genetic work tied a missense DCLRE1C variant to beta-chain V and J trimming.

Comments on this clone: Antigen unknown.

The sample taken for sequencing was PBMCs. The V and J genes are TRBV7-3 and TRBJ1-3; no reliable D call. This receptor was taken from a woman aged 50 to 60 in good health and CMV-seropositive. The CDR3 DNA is TGTGCCAGCAGCTTAACTACGGGAGTCTCTGGAAACACCATATATTTT. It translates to CASSLTTGVSGNTIYF.